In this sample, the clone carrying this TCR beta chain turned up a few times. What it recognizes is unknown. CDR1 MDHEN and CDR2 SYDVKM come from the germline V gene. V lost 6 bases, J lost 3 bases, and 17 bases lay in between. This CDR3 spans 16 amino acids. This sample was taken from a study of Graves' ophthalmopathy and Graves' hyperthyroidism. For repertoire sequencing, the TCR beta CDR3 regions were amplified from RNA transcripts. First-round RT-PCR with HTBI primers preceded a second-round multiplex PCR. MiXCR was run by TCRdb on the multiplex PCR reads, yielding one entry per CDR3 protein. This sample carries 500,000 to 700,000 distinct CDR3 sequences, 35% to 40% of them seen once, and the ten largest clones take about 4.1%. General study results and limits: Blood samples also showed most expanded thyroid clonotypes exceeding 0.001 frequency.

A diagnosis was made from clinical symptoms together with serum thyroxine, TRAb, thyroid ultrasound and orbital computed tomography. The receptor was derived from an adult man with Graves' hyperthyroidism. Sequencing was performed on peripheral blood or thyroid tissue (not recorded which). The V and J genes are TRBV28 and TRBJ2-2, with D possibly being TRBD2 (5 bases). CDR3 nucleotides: TGTGCCAGCAGCCTGAACCGGGGAAGGTACACCGGGGAGCTGTTTTTT. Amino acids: CASSLNRGRYTGELFF.